The next 17 T cell receptor beta chains were all read from a single sample in a study of CXCR3-negative and CXCR3-positive naive CD8 T cells (dated by TCRdb to the late 2010s). Instrument used: NextSeq 550. The Human TCR Profiling Kit (MiLaboratory) was used to prepare UMI-labeled 5' RACE TRB cDNA libraries. The reads went through TCRdb reprocessing, and each CDR3 protein sequence gets one entry with no DNA. The sample's table covers roughly 100,000 distinct CDR3 sequences. The ten largest clones take up around 0.4% of the sample. These receptors are not linked to any known antigen. General study outcomes and caveats: TRB CDR3s from CXCR3-positive naive cells showed higher hydrophobicity (lower Kidera factor 4), lower energy, and higher strength and volume indices than CXCR3-negative naive cells.

Input material: naive CXCR3+ CD8+ T cells from blood. Reading the label with the study, this specimen's cell subset or site is: CD45RO-CCR7+CD27+CD95- naive CD8+ T cells expressing CXCR3 (TNR3+). These receptors originate from a human donor in good health. Some clones in this sample may be carry-over from other donors' samples.

The rearrangement joins TRBV3-1 to TRBJ2-1. The CDR3 sequence is 15 residues long. Per germline, CDR1 LGHDT and CDR2 YNNKEL (reference sequence). Here the CDR3 reads CASSQGGGAYNEQFF.

CDR3 region: CASRSDRVAYGYTF. The chain has TRBV7-9 and TRBJ1-2; TCRdb designates TRBD1, a call that cannot be tested without DNA. The CDR3 length is 14 residues. Germline V gene data show CDR1 as SEHNR and CDR2 as FQNEAQ (reference sequence).

The CDR3 loop is CAIRPTGFDYGYTF. The J gene is TRBJ1-2, the V gene TRBV10-3; TCRdb's D call, TRBD1, is unchecked because there is no DNA. CDR1 is ENHRY, CDR2 SYGVKD, per germline. The CDR3 has 14 amino acids.

The chain uses TRBV28 and TRBJ2-3; TCRdb's D gene call, TRBD1, goes unchecked for lack of DNA. This CDR3 region has 14 residues. From germline, CDR1 is MDHEN and CDR2 SYDVKM. The CDR3 sequence: CASSQTGAEYTQYF.

The chain is built from TRBV6-6 and TRBJ2-5; TCRdb's D call, TRBD2, is unchecked because there is no DNA. CDR1 is MNHNY and CDR2 is SVGAGI in the germline V gene (reference sequence). CDR3 length: 13 residues. CDR3 sequence reads: CASSNSGQETQYF.

This chain connects TRBV27 to TRBJ1-4; with no DNA, the TCRdb D assignment of TRBD1 cannot be verified. Germline V gene sequence: CDR1 MNHEY, CDR2 SMNVEV (reference sequence). CDR3 length: 15 residues. The chain's CDR3 is CASSLRSPTGEKLFF.

This chain uses TRBV7-3 with TRBJ2-2. Germline lookup yields CDR1 SGHTA and CDR2 FQGTGA. This CDR3 comprises 16 residues. This CDR3 is CASSLSLEGSAGELFF.

The chain is built from TRBV28 and TRBJ2-1; the D gene TCRdb calls, TRBD1, cannot be checked with no DNA. This CDR3 spans 12 amino acids. In germline, CDR1 is MDHEN, CDR2 SYDVKM. The CDR3 sequence: CASSLTGRSQFF.

The J gene is TRBJ2-1, the V gene TRBV3-1; TCRdb proposes TRBD1, but this gene call is untestable without DNA. Germline lookup yields CDR1 LGHDT and CDR2 YNNKEL (reference sequence). The CDR3 runs 16 residues. The CDR3 sequence is CASSPREGGRHNEQFF.

The chain recombines TRBV12-3 or TRBV12-4 with TRBJ1-5; TCRdb designates TRBD1, a call that cannot be tested without DNA. The CDR3 contains 17 residues. This CDR3 is CASSQLDPPGDNQPQHF.

The chain couples TRBV20-1 to TRBJ2-3; the TCRdb D gene call, TRBD2, has no DNA to confirm it. CDR1 and CDR2 (germline): DFQATT, SNEGSKA (reference sequence). This CDR3 is 16 amino acids long. CDR3: CSARDPGLAGMDTQYF.

V and J are TRBV15 and TRBJ2-1; as DNA is missing, the TRBD1 call by TCRdb cannot be tested. The CDR3 is 15 residues long. Per the germline V gene, CDR1 is LNHNV and CDR2 is YYDKDF (reference sequence). The CDR3 spells CATSRAGRGYNEQFF.

The chain joins TRBV7-9 to TRBJ2-7; the TRBD1 assignment by TCRdb is unverifiable without DNA. Germline-derived CDR1 and CDR2 are SEHNR and FQNEAQ (reference sequence). CDR3 length: 14 amino acids. CDR3 amino acids: CASSFSGGRDEQYF.

The chain links TRBV30 to TRBJ1-1. This CDR3 spans 12 amino acids. The germline V gene encodes CDR1 GTSNPN and CDR2 SVGIG (reference sequence). The CDR3 spells CAWSPLSSEAFF.

This chain connects TRBV4-2 to TRBJ2-3; absent DNA, TCRdb's TRBD1 call cannot be checked. This CDR3 region has 15 residues. CDR1 and CDR2 (germline): LGHNA, YNFKEQ. The CDR3 loop is CASSQSGTSRDTQYF.

This CDR3 is CASSFSGEFTGELFF. J is TRBJ2-2 and V is TRBV6-6; the D gene TCRdb calls, TRBD2, cannot be checked with no DNA. The germline gives CDR1 MNHNY, CDR2 SVGAGI (reference sequence). There are 15 residues in the CDR3.

The chain combines TRBV4-3 with TRBJ1-1. The CDR3 sequence is 15 residues long. CDR1 LGHNA and CDR2 YSLEER come from the germline V gene. The CDR3 spells CASSQDRRSNTEAFF.